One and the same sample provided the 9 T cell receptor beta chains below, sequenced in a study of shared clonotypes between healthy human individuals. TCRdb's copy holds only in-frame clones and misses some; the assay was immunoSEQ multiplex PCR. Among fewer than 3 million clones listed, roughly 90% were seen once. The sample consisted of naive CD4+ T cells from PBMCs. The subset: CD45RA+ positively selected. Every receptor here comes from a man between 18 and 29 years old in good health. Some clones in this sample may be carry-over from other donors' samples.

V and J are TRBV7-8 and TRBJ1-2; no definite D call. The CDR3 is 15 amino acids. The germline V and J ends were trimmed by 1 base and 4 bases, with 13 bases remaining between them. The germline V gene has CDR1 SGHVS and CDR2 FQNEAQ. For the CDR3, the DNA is TGTGCCAGCAGCTTAGAGGGAGCCCCCTTCTATGGCTACACCTTC. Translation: CASSLEGAPFYGYTF.

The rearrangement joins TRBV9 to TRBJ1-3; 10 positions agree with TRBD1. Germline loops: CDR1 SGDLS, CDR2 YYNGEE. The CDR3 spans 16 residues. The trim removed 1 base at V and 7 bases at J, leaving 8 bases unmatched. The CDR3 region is CASSVLTGGVGNTIYF. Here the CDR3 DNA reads TGTGCCAGCAGCGTACTGACAGGGGGCGTTGGGAACACCATATATTTT.

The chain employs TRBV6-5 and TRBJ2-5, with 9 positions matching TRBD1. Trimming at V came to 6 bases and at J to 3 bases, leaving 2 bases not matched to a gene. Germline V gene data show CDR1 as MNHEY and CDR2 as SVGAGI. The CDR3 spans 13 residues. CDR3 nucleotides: TGTGCCAGCAGACGGACAGGGGAAGAGACCCAGTACTTC. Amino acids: CASRRTGEETQYF.

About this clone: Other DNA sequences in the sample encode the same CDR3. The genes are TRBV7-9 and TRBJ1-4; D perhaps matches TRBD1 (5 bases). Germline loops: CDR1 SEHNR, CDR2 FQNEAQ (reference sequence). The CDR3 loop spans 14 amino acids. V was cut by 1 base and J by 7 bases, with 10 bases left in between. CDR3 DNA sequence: TGTGCCAGCAGCTTAGGGGCCGGGGGTGAAAAACTGTTTTTT. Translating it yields CASSLGAGGEKLFF.

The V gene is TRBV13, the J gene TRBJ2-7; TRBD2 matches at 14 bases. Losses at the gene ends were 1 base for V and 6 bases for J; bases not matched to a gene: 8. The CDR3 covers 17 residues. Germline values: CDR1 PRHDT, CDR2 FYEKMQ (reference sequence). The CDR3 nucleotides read TGTGCCAGCAGCTTAGAGGGACTAGCGGGAGTTCGGGCCGAGCAGTACTTC. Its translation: CASSLEGLAGVRAEQYF.

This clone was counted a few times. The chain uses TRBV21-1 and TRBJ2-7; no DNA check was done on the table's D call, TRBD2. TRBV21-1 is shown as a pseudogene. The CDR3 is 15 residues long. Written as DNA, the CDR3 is TGTGCCAGCAGCGACCGACTAGCAGATTCCTACGAGCAGTACTTC. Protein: CASSDRLADSYEQYF.

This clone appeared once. Here the CDR3 DNA reads TGTGCCAGCAGCCCTGGCCGGGGCTCCTACGAGCAGTACTTC. Translated: CASSPGRGSYEQYF. This chain connects TRBV7-3 to TRBJ2-7; possible D gene TRBD2, 5 bases. From germline, CDR1 is SGHTA and CDR2 FQGTGA. This CDR3 comprises 14 residues. Trimming took off 5 bases at V and 0 bases at J, with 11 bases between the two ends.

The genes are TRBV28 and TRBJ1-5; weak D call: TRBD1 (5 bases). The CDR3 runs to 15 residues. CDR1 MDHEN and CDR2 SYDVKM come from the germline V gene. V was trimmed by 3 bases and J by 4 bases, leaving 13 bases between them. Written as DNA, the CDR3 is TGTGCCAGCAGTTTTTTAGGGGTTGGGAATCAGCCCCAGCATTTT. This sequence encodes CASSFLGVGNQPQHF.

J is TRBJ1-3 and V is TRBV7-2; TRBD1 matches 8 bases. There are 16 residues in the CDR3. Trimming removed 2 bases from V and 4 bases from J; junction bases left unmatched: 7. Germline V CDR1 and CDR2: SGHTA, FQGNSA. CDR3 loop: CASSLTIWTGGNTIYF. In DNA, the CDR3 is TGTGCCAGCAGCTTAACTATTTGGACAGGGGGAAACACCATATATTTT.